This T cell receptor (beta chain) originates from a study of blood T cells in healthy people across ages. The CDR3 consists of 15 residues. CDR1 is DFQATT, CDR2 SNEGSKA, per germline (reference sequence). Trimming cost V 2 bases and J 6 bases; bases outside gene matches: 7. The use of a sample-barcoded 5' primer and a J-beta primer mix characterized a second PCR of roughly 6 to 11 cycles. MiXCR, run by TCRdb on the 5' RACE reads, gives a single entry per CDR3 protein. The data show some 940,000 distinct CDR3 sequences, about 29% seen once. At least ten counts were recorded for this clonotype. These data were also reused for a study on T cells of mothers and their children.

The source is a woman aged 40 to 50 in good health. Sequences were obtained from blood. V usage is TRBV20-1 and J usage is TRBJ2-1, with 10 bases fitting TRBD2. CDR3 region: CSARPPSGGSNEQFF. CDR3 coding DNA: TGCAGTGCTAGACCCCCTAGCGGGGGATCCAATGAGCAGTTCTTC.